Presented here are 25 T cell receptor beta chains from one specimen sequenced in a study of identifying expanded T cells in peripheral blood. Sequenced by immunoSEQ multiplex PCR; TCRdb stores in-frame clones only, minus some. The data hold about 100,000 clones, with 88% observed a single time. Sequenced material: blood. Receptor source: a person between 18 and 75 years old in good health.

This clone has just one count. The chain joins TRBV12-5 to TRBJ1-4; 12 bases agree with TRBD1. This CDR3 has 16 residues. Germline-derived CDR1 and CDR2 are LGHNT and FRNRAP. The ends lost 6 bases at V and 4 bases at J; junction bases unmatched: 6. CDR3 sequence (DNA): TGTGCTAGTGGGACGGGACAGGGGGCGATTAATGAAAAACTGTTTTTT. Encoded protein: CASGTGQGAINEKLFF.

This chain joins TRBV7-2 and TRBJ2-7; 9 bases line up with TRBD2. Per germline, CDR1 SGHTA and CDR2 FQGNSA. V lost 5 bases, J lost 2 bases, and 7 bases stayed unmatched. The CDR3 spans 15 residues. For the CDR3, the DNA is TGTGCCAGCAGCCTGATGACTAGCGGAGCCTACGAGCAGTACTTC. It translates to CASSLMTSGAYEQYF.

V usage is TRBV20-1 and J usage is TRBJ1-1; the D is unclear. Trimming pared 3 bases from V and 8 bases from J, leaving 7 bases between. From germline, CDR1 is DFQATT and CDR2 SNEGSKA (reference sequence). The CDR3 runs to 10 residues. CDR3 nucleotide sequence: TGCAGTGCTAGTTACGGGGAAGCTTTCTTT. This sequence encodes CSASYGEAFF.

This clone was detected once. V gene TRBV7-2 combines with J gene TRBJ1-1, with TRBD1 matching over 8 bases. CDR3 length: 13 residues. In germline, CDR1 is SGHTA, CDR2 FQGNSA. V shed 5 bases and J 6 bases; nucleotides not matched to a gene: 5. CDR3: CASSQWGQAEAFF. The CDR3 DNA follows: TGTGCCAGCAGCCAGTGGGGACAGGCTGAAGCTTTCTTT.

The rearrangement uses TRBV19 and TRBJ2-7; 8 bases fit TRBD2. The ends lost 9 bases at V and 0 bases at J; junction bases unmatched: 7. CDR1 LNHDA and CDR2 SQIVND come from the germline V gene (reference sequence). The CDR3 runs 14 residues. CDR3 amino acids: CASRGRGVSYEQYF. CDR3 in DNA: TGTGCCAGCCGAGGGCGGGGGGTCTCCTACGAGCAGTACTTC.

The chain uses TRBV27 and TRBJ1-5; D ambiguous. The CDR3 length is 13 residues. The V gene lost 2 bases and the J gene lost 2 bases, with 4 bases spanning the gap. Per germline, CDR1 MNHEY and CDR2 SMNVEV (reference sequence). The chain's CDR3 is CASSLNGNQPQHF. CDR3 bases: TGTGCCAGCAGTTTAAATGGCAATCAGCCCCAGCATTTT.

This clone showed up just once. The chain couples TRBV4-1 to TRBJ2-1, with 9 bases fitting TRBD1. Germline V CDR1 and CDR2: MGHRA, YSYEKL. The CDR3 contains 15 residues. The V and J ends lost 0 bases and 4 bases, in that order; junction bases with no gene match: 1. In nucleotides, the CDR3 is TGCGCCAGCAGCCAAGATGGGACAGGGTACAATGAGCAGTTCTTC. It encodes CASSQDGTGYNEQFF.

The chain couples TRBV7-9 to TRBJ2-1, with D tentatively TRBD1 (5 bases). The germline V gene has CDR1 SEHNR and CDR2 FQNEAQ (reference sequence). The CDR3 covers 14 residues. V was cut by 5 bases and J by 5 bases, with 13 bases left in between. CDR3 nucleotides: TGTGCCAGCAGCCTGTATAGGACAAACAATGAGCAGTTCTTC. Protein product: CASSLYRTNNEQFF.

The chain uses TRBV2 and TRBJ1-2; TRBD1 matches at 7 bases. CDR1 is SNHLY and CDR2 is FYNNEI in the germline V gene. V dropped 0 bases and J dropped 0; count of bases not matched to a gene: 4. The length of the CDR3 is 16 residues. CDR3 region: CASSEARTGANYGYTF. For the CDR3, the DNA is TGTGCCAGCAGTGAAGCGCGGACAGGAGCTAACTATGGCTACACCTTC. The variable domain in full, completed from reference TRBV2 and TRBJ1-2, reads EPEVTQTPSHQVTQMGQEVILRCVPISNHLYFYWYRQILGQKVEFLVSFYNNEISEKSEIFDDQFSVERPDGSNFTLKIRSTKLEDSAMYFCASSEARTGANYGYTFGSGTRLTVV.

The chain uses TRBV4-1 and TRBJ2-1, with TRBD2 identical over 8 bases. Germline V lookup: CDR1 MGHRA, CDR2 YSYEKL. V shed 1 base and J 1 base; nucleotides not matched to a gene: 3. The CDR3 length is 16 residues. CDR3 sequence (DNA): TGCGCCAGCAGCCAAGTTCCGGGGGGGTCCTACAATGAGCAGTTCTTC. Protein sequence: CASSQVPGGSYNEQFF.

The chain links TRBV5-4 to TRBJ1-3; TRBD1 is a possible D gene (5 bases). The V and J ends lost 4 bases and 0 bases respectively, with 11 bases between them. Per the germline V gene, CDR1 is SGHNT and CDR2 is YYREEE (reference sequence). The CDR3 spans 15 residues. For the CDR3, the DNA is TGTGCCAGCAGCCTCGGTGGGGCCTCTGGAAACACCATATATTTT. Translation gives CASSLGGASGNTIYF.

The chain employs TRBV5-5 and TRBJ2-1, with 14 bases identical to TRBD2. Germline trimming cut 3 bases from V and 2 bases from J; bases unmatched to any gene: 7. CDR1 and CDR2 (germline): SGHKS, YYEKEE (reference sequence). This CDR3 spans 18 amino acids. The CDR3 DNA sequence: TGTGCCAGCAGCTCTCGGACTAGCGGGGGGTTACCCTACAATGAGCAGTTCTTC. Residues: CASSSRTSGGLPYNEQFF.

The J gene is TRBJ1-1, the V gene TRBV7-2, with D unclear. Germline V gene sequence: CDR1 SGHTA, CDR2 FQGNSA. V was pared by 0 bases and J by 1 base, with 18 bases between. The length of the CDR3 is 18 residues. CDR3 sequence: CASSLASTRVKRNTEAFF. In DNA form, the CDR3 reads TGTGCCAGCAGCTTAGCGTCGACAAGGGTGAAGAGGAACACTGAAGCTTTCTTT.

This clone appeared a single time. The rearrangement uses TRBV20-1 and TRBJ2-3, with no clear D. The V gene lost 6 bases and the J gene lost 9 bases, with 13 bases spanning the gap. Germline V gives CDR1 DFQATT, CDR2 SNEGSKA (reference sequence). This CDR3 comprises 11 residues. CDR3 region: CSALNLSTQYF. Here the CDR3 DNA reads TGCAGTGCGCTCAACTTGTCCACGCAGTATTTT.

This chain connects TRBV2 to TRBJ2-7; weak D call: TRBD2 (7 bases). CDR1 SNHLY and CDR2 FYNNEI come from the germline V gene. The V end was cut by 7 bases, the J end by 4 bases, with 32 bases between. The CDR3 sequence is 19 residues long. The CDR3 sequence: CASTYRGQGPRGGIYEQYF. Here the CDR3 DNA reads TGTGCCAGCACTTACCGAGGGCAGGGGCCGAGGGGGGGGATATACGAGCAGTACTTC. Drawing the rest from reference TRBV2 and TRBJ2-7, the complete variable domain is EPEVTQTPSHQVTQMGQEVILRCVPISNHLYFYWYRQILGQKVEFLVSFYNNEISEKSEIFDDQFSVERPDGSNFTLKIRSTKLEDSAMYFCASTYRGQGPRGGIYEQYFGPGTRLTVT.

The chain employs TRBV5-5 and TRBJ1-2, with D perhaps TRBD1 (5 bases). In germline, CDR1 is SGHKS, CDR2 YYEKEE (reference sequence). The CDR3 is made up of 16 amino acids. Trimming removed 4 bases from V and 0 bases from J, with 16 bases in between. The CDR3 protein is CASSLGTGETNYGYTF. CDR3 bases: TGTGCCAGCAGCCTTGGGACCGGCGAAACTAACTATGGCTACACCTTC.

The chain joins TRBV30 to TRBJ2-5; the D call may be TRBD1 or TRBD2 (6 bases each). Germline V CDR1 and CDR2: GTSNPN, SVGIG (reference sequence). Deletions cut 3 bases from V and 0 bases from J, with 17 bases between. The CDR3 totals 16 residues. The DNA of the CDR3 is TGTGCCTGGAGCGTCTCGAAAGGGGGGAACCAAGAGACCCAGTACTTC. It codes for CAWSVSKGGNQETQYF.

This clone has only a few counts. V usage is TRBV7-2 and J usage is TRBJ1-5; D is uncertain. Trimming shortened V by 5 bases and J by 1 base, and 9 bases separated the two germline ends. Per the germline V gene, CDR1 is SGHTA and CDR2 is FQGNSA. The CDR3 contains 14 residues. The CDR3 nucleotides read TGTGCCAGCAGCCTAAGCCAGAGCAATCAGCCCCAGCATTTT. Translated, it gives CASSLSQSNQPQHF.

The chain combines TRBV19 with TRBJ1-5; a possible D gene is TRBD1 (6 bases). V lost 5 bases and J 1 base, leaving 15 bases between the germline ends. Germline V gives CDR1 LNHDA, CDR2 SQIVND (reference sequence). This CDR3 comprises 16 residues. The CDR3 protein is CASSPVGGTSNQPQHF. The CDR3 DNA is TGTGCCAGTAGTCCCGTGGGGGGGACAAGCAATCAGCCCCAGCATTTT. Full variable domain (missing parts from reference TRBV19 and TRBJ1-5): DGGITQSPKYLFRKEGQNVTLSCEQNLNHDAMYWYRQDPGQGLRLIYYSQIVNDFQKGDIAEGYSVSREKKESFPLTVTSAQKNPTAFYLCASSPVGGTSNQPQHFGDGTRLSIL.

CDR3 coding DNA: TGTGCCAGCAGCCCAGGGACCCAGTACTTC. Its translation: CASSPGTQYF. V usage is TRBV21-1 and J usage is TRBJ2-5; no DNA check was done on the table's D call, TRBD1. TRBV21-1 is noted as a pseudogene. The CDR3 length is 10 residues.

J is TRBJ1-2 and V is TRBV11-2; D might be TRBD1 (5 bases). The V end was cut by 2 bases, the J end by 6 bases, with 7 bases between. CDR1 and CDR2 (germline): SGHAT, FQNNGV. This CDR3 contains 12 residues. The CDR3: CASSLQGDGYTF. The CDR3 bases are TGTGCCAGCAGCTTACAGGGTGATGGCTACACCTTC.

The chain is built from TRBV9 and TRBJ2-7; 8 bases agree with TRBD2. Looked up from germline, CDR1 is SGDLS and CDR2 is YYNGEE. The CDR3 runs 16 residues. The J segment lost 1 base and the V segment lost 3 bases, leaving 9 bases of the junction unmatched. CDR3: CASSARGAGGSYEQYF. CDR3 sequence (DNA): TGTGCCAGCAGCGCGAGAGGGGCGGGGGGTTCCTACGAGCAGTACTTC.

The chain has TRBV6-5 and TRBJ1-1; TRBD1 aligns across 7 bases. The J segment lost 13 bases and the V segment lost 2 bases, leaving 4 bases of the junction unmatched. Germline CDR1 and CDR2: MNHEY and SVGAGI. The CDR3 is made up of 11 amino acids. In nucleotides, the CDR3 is TGTGCCAGCAGTTACGGACAGGAGAGTTTCTTT. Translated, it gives CASSYGQESFF.

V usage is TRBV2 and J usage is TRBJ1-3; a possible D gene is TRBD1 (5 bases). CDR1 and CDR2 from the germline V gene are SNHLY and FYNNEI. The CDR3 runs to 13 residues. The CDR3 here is CVWAGESGNTIYF. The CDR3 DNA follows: TGTGTCTGGGCGGGGGAGAGTGGAAACACCATATATTTT.

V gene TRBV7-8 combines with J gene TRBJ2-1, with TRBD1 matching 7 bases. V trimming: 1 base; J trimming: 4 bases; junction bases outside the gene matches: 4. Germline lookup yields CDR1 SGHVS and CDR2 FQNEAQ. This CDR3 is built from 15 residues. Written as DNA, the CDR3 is TGTGCCAGCAGCTTAGTCGGGACAGATTACAATGAGCAGTTCTTC. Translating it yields CASSLVGTDYNEQFF.